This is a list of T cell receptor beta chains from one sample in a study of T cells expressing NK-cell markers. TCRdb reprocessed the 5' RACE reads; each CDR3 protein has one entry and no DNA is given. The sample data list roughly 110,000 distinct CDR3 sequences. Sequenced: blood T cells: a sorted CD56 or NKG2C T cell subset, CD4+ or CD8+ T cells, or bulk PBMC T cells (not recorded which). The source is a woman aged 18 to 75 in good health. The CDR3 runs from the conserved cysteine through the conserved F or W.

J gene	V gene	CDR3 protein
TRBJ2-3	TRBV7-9	CASSPQGVGGVTDTQYF
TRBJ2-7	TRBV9	CASSVDGDWEQYF
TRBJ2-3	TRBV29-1	CSAHPGFTDTQYF
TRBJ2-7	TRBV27	CASRASGTGWYEQYF
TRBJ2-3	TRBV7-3	CASSLTLGATDTQYF
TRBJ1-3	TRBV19	CASSIGNTIYF
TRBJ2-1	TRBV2	CASSPPDGNEQFF
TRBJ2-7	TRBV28	CASLARDSYYEQYF
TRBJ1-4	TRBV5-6	CASSLGAPRRDKLFF
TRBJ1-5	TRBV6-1	CASSRGGFRNQPQHF
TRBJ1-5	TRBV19	CASSRRKEGNQPQHF
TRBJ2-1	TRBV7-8	CASSPLGKNEQFF
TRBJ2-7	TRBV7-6	CASSHPGYEQYF
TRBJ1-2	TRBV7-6	CASSLADRGYGYTF
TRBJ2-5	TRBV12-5	CASGTQGRETQYF
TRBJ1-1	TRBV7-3	CASSPAGGSYTEAFF
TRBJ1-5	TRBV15	CATSRDAGSNQPQHF
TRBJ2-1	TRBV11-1	CASSSLARHEQFF
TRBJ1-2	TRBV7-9	CASSLWSGRGMENGYTF
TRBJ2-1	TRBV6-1	CASRANERASSYNEQFF
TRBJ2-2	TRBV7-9	CASVGRSTGELFF
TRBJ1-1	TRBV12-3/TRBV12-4	CASRAGTANTEAFF
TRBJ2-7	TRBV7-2	CASSSGEGYEQYF
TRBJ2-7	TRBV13	CASSPFRARDFYEQYF
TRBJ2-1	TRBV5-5	CASSLRRILVNEQFF
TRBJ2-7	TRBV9	CASSPSGGSSYEQYF
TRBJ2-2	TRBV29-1	CSVAPGPGTGELFF
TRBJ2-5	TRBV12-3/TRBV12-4	CASSPGGEGETQYF
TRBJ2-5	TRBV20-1	CSADPLRASGYQETQYF
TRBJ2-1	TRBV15	CATSREGGLWGSEQFF
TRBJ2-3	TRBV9	CASSLPLGGGTDTQYF
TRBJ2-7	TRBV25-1	CASTSGYEQYF
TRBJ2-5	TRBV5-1	CASSLEGARFSETQYF
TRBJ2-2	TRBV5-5	CASSLGTNTGELFF
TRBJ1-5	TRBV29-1	CSALVGGGNQPQHF
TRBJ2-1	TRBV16	CASSLIGTGNLLHEQFF
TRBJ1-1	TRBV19	CASSMSLWNTEAFF
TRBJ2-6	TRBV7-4	CASSLVGGGSGANVLTF
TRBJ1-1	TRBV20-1	CSARGGLGTEAFF
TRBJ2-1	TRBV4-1	CASSQVGSNEQFF
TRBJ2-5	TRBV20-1	CSARLRLAGVMGETQYF
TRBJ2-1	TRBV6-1	CATWTRRPPYNEQFF
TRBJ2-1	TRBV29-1	CSVDSNYNEQFF
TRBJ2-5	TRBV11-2	CASSLGELVETQYF
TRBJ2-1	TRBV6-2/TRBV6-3	CASSYGVNEQFF
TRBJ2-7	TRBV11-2	CASSLGTSGAEQYF
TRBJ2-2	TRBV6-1	CASSEAGMGGELFF
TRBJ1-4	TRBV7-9	CASSDGRNEKLFF
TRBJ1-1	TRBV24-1	CATSDSLNTEAFF
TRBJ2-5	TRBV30	CAWSRWGPDQETQYF
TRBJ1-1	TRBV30	CAWSVEGSYEAFF
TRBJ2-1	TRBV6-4	CASSDSKDSYNEQFF
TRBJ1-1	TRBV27	CASSLVGALNTEAFF
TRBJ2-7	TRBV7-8	CASSLEGNYEQYF
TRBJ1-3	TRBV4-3	CASSLSGFGNTIYF